The 22 T cell receptor beta chains below all came from one sample that was sequenced in a study of Ad26.COV2.S vaccination and SARS-CoV-2 variants. This sample's treatment: roughly 19 received Ad26.COV2.S at low or high dose, single or two shots; about 5 received placebo; per-sample allocation not given. Material that was analyzed had been drawn on day 63 after the first vaccine or placebo injection. TCRdb keeps only in-frame clones here, not all; method: immunoSEQ multiplex PCR. The sample gives around 270,000 clones, 70% to 90% of which show up once; roughly 3% is in the top ten. This material consisted of peripheral blood, taken in a trial of Ad26.COV2.S vaccine versus placebo. Receptor source: a person between 18 and 60 years old who received the Ad26.COV2.S COVID-19 vaccine or a placebo.

The chain couples TRBV3-1 (or the pseudogene TRBV3-2) to TRBJ1-5; the D gene is possibly TRBD1 (5 bases). The V gene lost 0 bases and the J gene lost 5 bases, with 5 bases spanning the gap. The length of the CDR3 is 13 residues. Germline CDR1 LGHDT, CDR2 YNNKEL (reference sequence). The CDR3 here is CASSQDRDQPQHF. The DNA for the CDR3 is TGTGCCAGCAGCCAAGACAGGGATCAGCCCCAGCATTTT.

This clone was counted between two and nine times. The rearrangement joins TRBV7-9 to TRBJ2-5; D is unresolved. The CDR3 is made up of 13 amino acids. Germline assignment: CDR1 SEHNR and CDR2 FQNEAQ (reference sequence). The germline V and J ends were trimmed by 2 bases and 5 bases, with 9 bases remaining between them. The CDR3 coding sequence is TGTGCCAGCAGCTTATACGGTTCCGAGACCCAGTACTTC. Encoded protein: CASSLYGSETQYF.

The chain links TRBV10-3 to TRBJ2-2; 7 positions match TRBD1. The CDR3 covers 16 residues. Germline V CDR1 and CDR2: ENHRY, SYGVKD. J was trimmed by 6 bases and V by 6 bases; bases with no gene match: 13. CDR3 sequence reads: CAISPRQGLGAGELFF. DNA of the CDR3: TGTGCCATCAGCCCTCGACAGGGCCTTGGGGCCGGGGAGCTGTTTTTT.

This rearrangement joins TRBV11-1 to TRBJ1-5; TRBD1 is a possible D gene (5 bases). The germline V gene has CDR1 SGHAT and CDR2 FQDESV (reference sequence). V dropped 11 bases and J dropped 0 bases, with 11 bases sitting between them. CDR3 size: 13 residues. The CDR3 here is CASGVHSNQPQHF. The CDR3 region has the DNA TGTGCCTCGGGGGTGCATAGCAATCAGCCCCAGCATTTT.

The chain is built from TRBV30 and TRBJ1-1, with D maybe TRBD1 (5 bases). V lost 4 bases and J lost 4, with 28 bases in between. The CDR3 covers 18 residues. Looked up from germline, CDR1 is GTSNPN and CDR2 is SVGIG (reference sequence). The CDR3, as DNA: TGTGCCTGGAAGGGCGGGAAGGTCCCGATTCCCGGGGGCACTGAAGCTTTCTTT. This translates into CAWKGGKVPIPGGTEAFF. Based on the CDR3 plus reference TRBV30 and TRBJ1-1, the full variable domain is SQTIHQWPATLVQPVGSPLSLECTVEGTSNPNLYWYRQAAGRGLQLLFYSVGIGQISSEVPQNLSASRPQDRQFILSSKKLLLSDSGFYLCAWKGGKVPIPGGTEAFFGQGTRLTVV.

Here the CDR3 DNA reads TGTGCCAGCACAGACACGTACAATGAGCAGTTCTTC. Protein: CASTDTYNEQFF. The chain employs TRBV6-5 and TRBJ2-1, with D unclear. The V gene lost 7 bases and the J gene lost 4 bases, with 8 bases spanning the gap. From germline, CDR1 is MNHEY and CDR2 SVGAGI. The CDR3 contains 12 residues.

V and J are TRBV19 and TRBJ2-5; TRBD1 aligns across 9 bases. Germline V gives CDR1 LNHDA, CDR2 SQIVND (reference sequence). The V and J ends lost 4 bases and 1 base, in that order; junction bases with no gene match: 4. The CDR3 covers 15 residues. CDR3 coding DNA: TGTGCCAGTAGTACCGGACAGGGGCTCCAAGAGACCCAGTACTTC. Its protein product is CASSTGQGLQETQYF.

This clone was recorded only once. This chain connects TRBV1 to TRBJ1-1. TRBV1 represents a pseudogene. The CDR3 consists of 15 residues. In nucleotides, the CDR3 is TGCACCAGCAGCCAAGATCGGCCAGTAGACACTGAAGCTTTCTTT. Its translation: CTSSQDRPVDTEAFF.

The genes are TRBV11-1 and TRBJ2-5, with TRBD2 matching 8 bases. Germline CDR1 and CDR2: SGHAT and FQDESV (reference sequence). The CDR3 has 15 residues. After removal of 5 bases from V and 4 bases from J, the junction contained 9 bases not matched to a gene. CDR3 loop: CASSQGLGFGETQYF. The CDR3 DNA reads as TGTGCCAGCAGCCAGGGACTAGGCTTTGGAGAGACCCAGTACTTC.

This clone was observed once. This chain joins TRBV27 and TRBJ2-5; 10 nucleotides agree with TRBD2. V lost 10 bases, J lost 7 bases, and 12 bases stayed unmatched. The CDR3 contains 14 residues. CDR1 is MNHEY and CDR2 is SMNVEV in the germline V gene (reference sequence). The chain's CDR3 is CATVAGGPRGTQYF. CDR3 nucleotides: TGTGCCACGGTAGCGGGGGGCCCTCGAGGGACCCAGTACTTC.

The chain carries TRBV7-2 and TRBJ2-1, with 8 bases matching TRBD2. Per germline, CDR1 SGHTA and CDR2 FQGNSA. The CDR3 has 14 amino acids. J gave up 8 bases and V 1 base, and 4 bases lay outside the gene matches. The CDR3 DNA reads as TGTGCCAGCAGCTTAGGAAGCGGGAGTTATGAGCAGTTCTTC. Its translation: CASSLGSGSYEQFF.

This clone was picked up one time. The chain combines TRBV4-3 with TRBJ1-4, with TRBD1 matching 7 bases. Germline V gene lookup returns CDR1 LGHNA and CDR2 YSLEER. The CDR3 spans 17 residues. With V trimmed by 4 bases and J by 2 bases, 10 bases remained unmatched. This CDR3 is CASSRDLTGVTNEKLFF. The CDR3, as DNA: TGCGCCAGCAGCCGAGACCTTACAGGGGTCACTAATGAAAAACTGTTTTTT.

This chain uses TRBV6-2 or TRBV6-3 with TRBJ1-1; D is unclear. Per germline, CDR1 MNHEY and CDR2 SVGEGT. This CDR3 region has 13 residues. Trimming pared 6 bases from V and 11 bases from J, leaving 19 bases between. This CDR3 reads CASSLSPAIEAFF. Here the CDR3 DNA reads TGTGCCAGCAGCCTATCCCCGGCTATAGAGGCTTTCTTT.

This chain uses TRBV9 with TRBJ2-1; D is perhaps TRBD2 (5 bases). Germline V gene sequence: CDR1 SGDLS, CDR2 YYNGEE. V was shortened by 2 bases and J by 8 bases, with 14 bases between the two germline ends. The CDR3 is made up of 14 amino acids. CDR3 bases: TGTGCCAGCAGCGTGGGATTACTAGGCCATGAGCAGTTCTTC. Residues: CASSVGLLGHEQFF.

The genes are TRBV24-1 and TRBJ2-1; no definite D call. Trimming shortened V by 2 bases and J by 9 bases, and 4 bases separated the two germline ends. CDR1 and CDR2 from the germline V gene are KGHDR and SFDVKD. The CDR3 is 11 residues long. The CDR3 sequence: CATSDWGEQFF. The DNA of the CDR3 is TGTGCCACCAGTGATTGGGGTGAGCAGTTCTTC.

The CDR3 DNA sequence: TGTGCCAGCAGTGAAAATTTTGGACGGAGCCAACCCCCGGACTCTGGAAACACCATATATTTT. This sequence encodes CASSENFGRSQPPDSGNTIYF. V usage is TRBV2 and J usage is TRBJ1-3, with no clear D. V gave up 2 bases and J gave up 0 bases, with 26 bases separating them. This CDR3 is built from 21 residues. Germline CDR1 and CDR2: SNHLY and FYNNEI.

The chain is built from TRBV6-5 and TRBJ2-7; TRBD1 agrees at 7 bases. After removal of 8 bases from V and 5 bases from J, the junction contained 9 bases not matched to a gene. The length of the CDR3 is 13 residues. Per the germline V gene, CDR1 is MNHEY and CDR2 is SVGAGI. As DNA, the CDR3 is TGTGCCAGCGATAAGGGGGCCAACAACGAGCAGTACGTC. Residues: CASDKGANNEQYV.

The chain has TRBV19 and TRBJ1-6; perhaps TRBD1 as D (6 bases). Germline CDR1 reads LNHDA; CDR2 reads SQIVND (reference sequence). V was pared by 11 bases and J by 4 bases, with 18 bases between. This CDR3 has 15 residues. CDR3 coding DNA: TGTGCCTCCGGTAAGGACAGTGTTTATAATTCACCCCTCCACTTT. Translation: CASGKDSVYNSPLHF.

The CDR3 loop is CASSHRGFNEKLFF. The CDR3 nucleotides read TGTGCCAGTAGCCACCGGGGCTTTAATGAAAAACTGTTTTTT. This chain joins TRBV19 and TRBJ1-4; D possibly corresponds to TRBD1 (5 bases). Germline CDR1 reads LNHDA; CDR2 reads SQIVND (reference sequence). Trimming took 6 bases from V and 4 from J, leaving 12 bases between them. This CDR3 has 14 amino acids.

The chain couples TRBV5-1 to TRBJ1-1; D uncertain. The V gene lost 5 bases and the J gene lost 0 bases, with 17 bases spanning the gap. This CDR3 region has 16 residues. Germline V gene lookup returns CDR1 SGHRS and CDR2 YFSETQ. CDR3 bases: TGCGCCAGCAGTCCGAGTACGAACTTTTTGAACACTGAAGCTTTCTTT. Residues: CASSPSTNFLNTEAFF.

The gene calls are TRBV10-2 and TRBJ2-3; D perhaps matches TRBD2 (6 bases). The CDR3 is 15 amino acids. The germline V gene has CDR1 WSHSY and CDR2 SAAADI. The V end was cut by 6 bases, the J end by 6 bases, with 19 bases between. Here the CDR3 reads CASRARDGRMDTQYF. The CDR3 region has the DNA TGCGCCAGCAGGGCACGGGACGGGAGAATGGATACGCAGTATTTT.

Written as DNA, the CDR3 is TGTGCCAGCAGCGGAACAAATACCGGGACGGTGAACACTGAAGCTTTCTTT. The encoded protein is CASSGTNTGTVNTEAFF. The chain employs TRBV7-2 and TRBJ1-1; possibly TRBD1 for D (5 bases). This CDR3 contains 17 residues. Germline loops: CDR1 SGHTA, CDR2 FQGNSA. Trimming took off 5 bases at V and 0 bases at J, with 19 bases between the two ends.